The clone carrying this T cell receptor (beta chain) was seen more than once but under ten times. This sample was included in a study of blood T cells in healthy people across ages. V was shortened by 2 bases and J by 1 base, with 15 bases between the two germline ends. Germline CDR1 and CDR2: MNHEY and SVGAGI. This CDR3 spans 16 amino acids. The authors ran a second PCR of roughly 7 to 11 cycles using a sample-barcoded 5' primer and a J-beta primer mix. TCRdb independently ran MiXCR on the 5' RACE reads; one entry per CDR3 protein. This table has 850,000 to 950,000 distinct CDR3 sequences, about 30% appearing once.

This receptor was identified in a woman of 80 years or more in good health. The rearrangement uses TRBV6-5 and TRBJ2-7; D gene uncertain. Sequenced sample: blood. The CDR3 DNA reads TGTGCCAGCAGTTACGTAGGTCTCGTTGGATCCTACGAGCAGTACTTC. Translated: CASSYVGLVGSYEQYF.